One sample yielded the 20 T cell receptor beta chains listed below, sequenced in a study of T-cell memory formation after mild COVID-19. TCRdb fed the 5' RACE reads into MiXCR, producing one record per CDR3 protein. This sample carries approximately 250,000 distinct CDR3 sequences, 15% of them seen once, and the ten largest clones take 2.1%. The specimen was PBMCs or a T cell subset sorted from them (not recorded which). The origin of the receptors is an adult woman who had mild COVID-19 (a few samples of this study predate the infection). Cell type and time point are not known.

V is TRBV7-2 and J is TRBJ2-3; a weak D match, TRBD1 (6 bases). Looked up from germline, CDR1 is SGHTA and CDR2 is FQGNSA. The CDR3 is made up of 15 amino acids. V shed 3 bases and J shed 4 bases, with 14 bases lying between them. CDR3: CASSLQGLRADTQYF. The CDR3 nucleotides are TGTGCCAGCAGCTTGCAGGGGTTGAGGGCAGATACGCAGTATTTT.

This clonotype was found many times. The V call is TRBV12-3 or TRBV12-4, the J call TRBJ1-3; D gene uncertain. V lost 3 bases and J 0 bases, leaving 6 bases between the germline ends. The CDR3 runs 14 residues. The CDR3 DNA is TGTGCCAGCAGTTTCCTCAGCTCTGGAAACACCATATATTTT. This sequence encodes CASSFLSSGNTIYF.

The V and J genes are TRBV7-8 and TRBJ2-3; 7 nucleotides match TRBD2. With 5 bases clipped from V and 4 bases from J, the junction kept 12 bases outside the gene matches. The V gene's germline CDR1 is SGHVS and CDR2 FQNEAQ. This CDR3 region has 16 residues. The CDR3 region is CASSPPPSGAADTQYF. The CDR3 DNA is TGTGCCAGCAGCCCCCCTCCCAGCGGGGCGGCAGATACGCAGTATTTT.

The chain carries TRBV5-1 and TRBJ2-3, with 7 bases lining up with TRBD1. CDR3 size: 14 residues. Looked up from germline, CDR1 is SGHRS and CDR2 is YFSETQ. After removal of 1 base from V and 6 bases from J, the junction contained 5 bases not matched to a gene. CDR3 region: CASSLSLGGDTQYF. DNA for the CDR3: TGCGCCAGCAGCTTGTCTTTAGGGGGCGATACGCAGTATTTT.

The rearrangement uses TRBV7-2 and TRBJ2-3; 12 bases are a match to TRBD2. V gave up 5 bases and J gave up 3 bases; unmatched junction bases: 3. The CDR3 has 15 amino acids. Germline V lookup: CDR1 SGHTA, CDR2 FQGNSA. CDR3 sequence (DNA): TGTGCCAGCAGCCAGACTAGCGGGAGAACAGATACGCAGTATTTT. Translated, it gives CASSQTSGRTDTQYF.

This clonotype was detected a few times. The rearrangement links TRBV5-5 to TRBJ1-1, with D maybe TRBD1 (5 bases). Trimming stripped 0 bases from V and 6 bases from J, with 15 bases between. This CDR3 is built from 15 residues. Germline lookup yields CDR1 SGHKS and CDR2 YYEKEE (reference sequence). CDR3 sequence reads: CASSLEGARSSEAFF. CDR3 bases: TGTGCCAGCAGCTTGGAAGGGGCCAGGTCCTCTGAAGCTTTCTTT.

This chain joins TRBV10-3 and TRBJ2-3, with D uncertain. Deletions cut 6 bases from V and 0 bases from J, with 4 bases between. The CDR3 runs 12 residues. CDR1 and CDR2 from the germline V gene are ENHRY and SYGVKD. The CDR3 bases are TGTGCCATCAGAGCTAGCACAGATACGCAGTATTTT. Its translation is CAIRASTDTQYF.

The V gene is TRBV6-6, the J gene TRBJ2-2; 8 bases map to TRBD2. The CDR3 covers 16 residues. Trimming cost V 0 bases and J 4 bases; bases outside gene matches: 4. Germline V gene lookup returns CDR1 MNHNY and CDR2 SVGAGI (reference sequence). CDR3 region: CASSYSGGAGTGELFF. For the CDR3, the DNA is TGTGCCAGCAGTTACTCCGGGGGGGCTGGCACCGGGGAGCTGTTTTTT.

The chain couples TRBV12-3 or TRBV12-4 to TRBJ1-2; D remains ambiguous. Trimming took 2 bases from V and 8 from J, leaving 21 bases between them. The CDR3 consists of 16 residues. As DNA, the CDR3 is TGTGCCAGCAGTTTATTCGTTCGGCTGGGGAGCGGAGGCTACACCTTC. It codes for CASSLFVRLGSGGYTF.

This chain links TRBV12-3 or TRBV12-4 with TRBJ1-5; 9 positions match TRBD1. The length of the CDR3 is 15 residues. V was clipped by 3 bases and J by 6 bases; unmatched bases: 6. The CDR3 sequence is CASSFTGQGSQPQHF. The CDR3 coding sequence is TGTGCCAGCAGTTTTACGGGACAGGGCAGTCAGCCCCAGCATTTT.

V usage is TRBV19 and J usage is TRBJ1-1; 7 nucleotides align to TRBD1. The junction had 7 bases not matched to a gene; V was cut back by 5 bases and J by 7 bases. The CDR3 is 13 residues long. CDR1 and CDR2 from the germline V gene are LNHDA and SQIVND (reference sequence). The CDR3 nucleotides are TGTGCCAGTAGTCGACAGGGTTGGGGTGAAGCTTTCTTT. It specifies CASSRQGWGEAFF.

The CDR3 protein is CASSYSTGYEQYF. In nucleotides, the CDR3 is TGTGCCAGCAGTTACTCGACCGGCTACGAGCAGTACTTC. The chain recombines TRBV6-5 with TRBJ2-7; no reliable D call. This CDR3 contains 13 residues. Looked up from germline, CDR1 is MNHEY and CDR2 is SVGAGI. Trimming removed 0 bases at V and 3 bases at J, with 6 bases between.

This clonotype was seen repeatedly, ten times or more. This sequence joins TRBV20-1 and TRBJ2-7; 8 nucleotides align to TRBD1. V lost 0 bases and J lost 7; bases outside the gene matches: 8. Germline CDR1 reads DFQATT; CDR2 reads SNEGSKA (reference sequence). This CDR3 is built from 14 residues. The CDR3: CSARDLQGASEQYF. In nucleotides, the CDR3 is TGCAGTGCTAGAGACCTCCAGGGGGCCAGTGAGCAGTACTTC.

This clonotype was picked up a small number of times. The chain carries TRBV11-2 and TRBJ2-5; 7 bases align to TRBD2. V shed 3 bases, J shed 4 bases, and the junction held 5 bases outside the gene matches. Germline V gene sequence: CDR1 SGHAT, CDR2 FQNNGV. The CDR3 extends over 14 amino acids. CDR3 DNA sequence: TGTGCCAGCAGCTTGGGGGGGACCGTAGAGACCCAGTACTTC. This sequence encodes CASSLGGTVETQYF. Drawing the rest from reference TRBV11-2 and TRBJ2-5, the complete variable domain is EAGVAQSPRYKIIEKRQSVAFWCNPISGHATLYWYQQILGQGPKLLIQFQNNGVVDDSQLPKDRFSAERLKGVDSTLKIQPAKLEDSAVYLCASSLGGTVETQYFGPGTRLLVL.

This clonotype has only a few counts. This chain uses TRBV5-8 with TRBJ1-1, with D possibly TRBD1 on 5 matching bases. Trimming shortened V by 3 bases and J by 5 bases, and 20 bases separated the two germline ends. The CDR3 contains 16 residues. Germline assignment: CDR1 SGHTS and CDR2 YDEGEE. The CDR3 nucleotides read TGTGCCAGCAGCTCCGGGACCCCTCCCCGACGGACTGAAGCTTTCTTT. This sequence encodes CASSSGTPPRRTEAFF.

This chain uses TRBV7-9 with TRBJ1-1; no clear D gene. Trimming pared 3 bases from V and 0 bases from J, leaving 17 bases between. Germline-derived CDR1 and CDR2 are SEHNR and FQNEAQ (reference sequence). This CDR3 has 17 residues. The CDR3: CASSFELSTLMNTEAFF. As DNA, the CDR3 is TGTGCCAGCAGCTTCGAACTTTCTACTCTAATGAACACTGAAGCTTTCTTT.

This chain uses TRBV6-2 or TRBV6-3 with TRBJ1-5; D unclear. This CDR3 region has 14 residues. Trimming stripped 6 bases from V and 0 bases from J, with 9 bases between. The germline CDR1 and CDR2 sequences are MNHEY and SVGEGT. Written as DNA, the CDR3 is TGTGCCAGCAGCCCCACAAATAGCAATCAGCCCCAGCATTTT. Translation gives CASSPTNSNQPQHF.

This clonotype occurred a few times. The V call is TRBV7-8, the J call TRBJ1-6, with 7 bases identical to TRBD1. This CDR3 region has 15 residues. With V trimmed by 5 bases and J by 4 bases, 5 bases remained unmatched. Germline V gene sequence: CDR1 SGHVS, CDR2 FQNEAQ. The CDR3 protein is CASSPGTDYNSPLHF. CDR3 DNA: TGTGCCAGCAGCCCCGGGACAGATTATAATTCACCCCTCCACTTT.

The chain couples TRBV9 to TRBJ2-3, with D possibly being TRBD2 (6 bases). CDR1 is SGDLS, CDR2 YYNGEE, per germline. V was trimmed by 4 bases and J by 2 bases, leaving 20 bases between them. This CDR3 region has 17 residues. DNA of the CDR3: TGTGCCAGCAGCCAAAGCGGTGGTAGCGGAGCCACAGATACGCAGTATTTT. This gives the protein CASSQSGGSGATDTQYF.

This clonotype was counted only a few times. This sequence joins TRBV5-6 and TRBJ2-7; 7 bases line up with TRBD1. The germline gives CDR1 SGHDT, CDR2 YYEEEE. With 4 bases clipped from V and 0 bases from J, the junction kept 4 bases outside the gene matches. This CDR3 contains 14 residues. In DNA, the CDR3 is TGTGCCAGCAGCAAATGGACAGGCTCCTACGAGCAGTACTTC. Translated: CASSKWTGSYEQYF.